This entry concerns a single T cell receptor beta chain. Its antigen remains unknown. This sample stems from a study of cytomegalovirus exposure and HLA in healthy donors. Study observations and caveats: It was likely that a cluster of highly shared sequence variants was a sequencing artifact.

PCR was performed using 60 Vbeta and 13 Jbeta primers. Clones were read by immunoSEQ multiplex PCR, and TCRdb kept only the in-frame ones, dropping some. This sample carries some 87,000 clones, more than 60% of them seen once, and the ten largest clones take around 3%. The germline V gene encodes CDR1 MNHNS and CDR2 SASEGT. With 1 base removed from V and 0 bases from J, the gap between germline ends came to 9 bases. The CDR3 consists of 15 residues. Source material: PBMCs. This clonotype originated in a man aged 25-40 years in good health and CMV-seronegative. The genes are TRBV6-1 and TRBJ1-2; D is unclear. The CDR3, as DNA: TGTGCCAGCAGTGAAGGTATTCCCTCTAACTATGGCTACACCTTC. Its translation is CASSEGIPSNYGYTF.